Below, 18 T cell receptor beta chains from the same sample are listed, as sequenced in a study of control samples from healthy donors and cancer patients. Generated by immunoSEQ multiplex PCR, the TCRdb table keeps only in-frame clones and is missing some. The table has fewer than 200,000 clones, 93% seen once. Sequencing was done on a sample of blood. The receptors derive from an older woman in good health.

The chain employs TRBV3-1 (or the pseudogene TRBV3-2) and TRBJ2-3; D is ambiguous. This CDR3 comprises 14 residues. CDR1 is LGHDT, CDR2 YNNKEL, per germline (reference sequence). V was trimmed by 2 bases and J by 4 bases, leaving 10 bases between them. The CDR3 sequence is CASSQLIGSDTQYF. Here the CDR3 DNA reads TGTGCCAGCAGCCAATTAATTGGGTCAGATACGCAGTATTTT.

This chain joins TRBV21-1 and TRBJ1-5; the table's D call TRBD1 went unverified against the DNA. TRBV21-1 is a documented pseudogene. The CDR3 covers 22 residues. In DNA form, the CDR3 reads TGTGCCAGCAGCAGGGGGACAAGTTCTAGACTCCGCGATGCATATAGCAATCAGCCCCAGCATTTT. Translated, it gives CASSRGTSSRLRDAYSNQPQHF.

This chain connects TRBV28 to TRBJ2-7, with 8 bases matching TRBD2. This CDR3 contains 15 residues. Germline V gene data show CDR1 as MDHEN and CDR2 as SYDVKM. Losses at the gene ends were 5 bases for V and 2 bases for J; bases not matched to a gene: 8. The CDR3 sequence: CASSPYSGVAYEQYF. The CDR3 bases are TGTGCCAGCAGTCCTTATAGCGGGGTTGCCTACGAGCAGTACTTC.

This clone is a singleton in its sample. The V and J genes are TRBV13 and TRBJ2-3; 14 positions match TRBD2. Germline V gene data show CDR1 as PRHDT and CDR2 as FYEKMQ (reference sequence). The CDR3 has 17 amino acids. Trimming cost V 5 bases and J 2 bases; bases outside gene matches: 6. CDR3 protein: CASSTRLAGGTTDTQYF. CDR3 sequence (DNA): TGTGCCAGCAGCACGAGACTAGCGGGGGGGACCACAGATACGCAGTATTTT.

J is TRBJ1-1 and V is TRBV5-1, with 8 nucleotides matching TRBD1. The V gene's germline CDR1 is SGHRS and CDR2 YFSETQ. J lost 4 bases, V lost 4 bases, and 6 bases had no gene match. The CDR3 extends over 14 amino acids. CDR3 amino acids: CASSTTGEGTEAFF. In DNA form, the CDR3 reads TGCGCCAGCAGCACGACAGGGGAGGGCACTGAAGCTTTCTTT.

J is TRBJ1-2 and V is TRBV20-1, with no clear D. CDR1 and CDR2 from the germline V gene are DFQATT and SNEGSKA (reference sequence). V lost 3 bases and J 4 bases, leaving 18 bases between the germline ends. The CDR3 sequence is 15 residues long. In DNA form, the CDR3 reads TGCAGTGCTAGTCCGGCAGGTTTCTTCCTCTATGGCTACACCTTC. Translation: CSASPAGFFLYGYTF.

The chain joins TRBV10-3 to TRBJ2-2, with 7 bases aligning to TRBD1. The germline V gene encodes CDR1 ENHRY and CDR2 SYGVKD. The CDR3 has 14 residues. Losses at the gene ends were 6 bases for V and 2 bases for J; bases not matched to a gene: 3. The CDR3 DNA reads as TGTGCCATCAGCGGACAGGAAAACACCGGGGAGCTGTTTTTT. Protein sequence: CAISGQENTGELFF.

The chain is built from TRBV18 and TRBJ1-2; perhaps TRBD1 as D (5 bases). Germline V CDR1 and CDR2: KGHSH, LQKENI. There are 16 residues in the CDR3. V was clipped by 1 base and J by 4 bases, with 16 bases between them. The CDR3 loop is CASSPRQNQRGYGYTF. The DNA of the CDR3 is TGTGCCAGCTCACCACGGCAAAACCAAAGGGGCTATGGCTACACCTTC.

This chain connects TRBV29-1 to TRBJ2-7; D tentatively fits TRBD1 or TRBD2 (5 bases each). The CDR3 runs to 14 residues. The V gene lost 3 bases and the J gene lost 6 bases, with 18 bases spanning the gap. Germline assignment: CDR1 SQVTM and CDR2 ANQGSEA. CDR3 amino acids: CSVDSSGLQGEQYF. The DNA for the CDR3 is TGCAGCGTTGATTCCTCGGGGCTCCAAGGCGAGCAGTACTTC.

This clone was seen just once. The chain carries TRBV10-2 and TRBJ1-5, with 9 bases identical to TRBD1. Per the germline V gene, CDR1 is WSHSY and CDR2 is SAAADI. The CDR3 consists of 14 residues. The V gene end was trimmed by 3 bases and the J gene end by 6 bases; junction bases not matched to a gene: 3. The CDR3 nucleotides are TGCGCCAGCAGTGAACAGGGGGCGGCTCAGCCCCAGCATTTT. Protein sequence: CASSEQGAAQPQHF.

This chain links TRBV5-4 with TRBJ1-2; no firm D call. CDR1 is SGHNT and CDR2 is YYREEE in the germline V gene (reference sequence). Trimming pared 0 bases from V and 3 bases from J, leaving 9 bases between. CDR3 length: 14 amino acids. CDR3 in amino acids: CASSLEVGDYGYTF. In nucleotides, the CDR3 is TGTGCCAGCAGCTTGGAAGTGGGAGACTATGGCTACACCTTC.

The rearrangement links TRBV25-1 to TRBJ1-3; D not certain. The CDR3 is 14 amino acids. Germline CDR1 and CDR2: MGHDK and SYGVNS. Trimming left V 3 bases short and J 2 bases short, with 8 bases between. The CDR3 sequence is CASSDLGAGNTIYF. CDR3 in DNA: TGTGCCAGCAGTGATTTGGGAGCTGGAAACACCATATATTTT.

CDR3 sequence (DNA): TGTGCCAGCTCACCGACTCGAACTGGAAACACCATATATTTT. It translates to CASSPTRTGNTIYF. V is TRBV18 and J is TRBJ1-3; no firm D call. Trimming removed 3 bases at V and 2 bases at J, with 8 bases between. The CDR3 covers 14 residues. Germline V gives CDR1 KGHSH, CDR2 LQKENI.

This chain connects TRBV9 to TRBJ1-2; a weak D match, TRBD1 (6 bases). V was clipped by 3 bases and J by 4 bases, with 16 bases between them. CDR1 is SGDLS and CDR2 is YYNGEE in the germline V gene. The CDR3 contains 15 residues. CDR3: CASSGQVGAGYGYTF. In nucleotides, the CDR3 is TGTGCCAGCAGCGGACAAGTGGGGGCCGGCTATGGCTACACCTTC.

The V gene is TRBV27, the J gene TRBJ2-7, with D hard to call. V was clipped by 0 bases and J by 7 bases, with 16 bases between them. This CDR3 comprises 15 residues. Germline loops: CDR1 MNHEY, CDR2 SMNVEV (reference sequence). CDR3 amino acids: CASSLSFVVSREQYF. CDR3 DNA sequence: TGTGCCAGCAGTTTATCGTTTGTAGTTTCTCGAGAGCAGTACTTC.

The chain recombines TRBV30 with TRBJ2-7, with TRBD1 matching 7 bases. Per germline, CDR1 GTSNPN and CDR2 SVGIG (reference sequence). V shed 2 bases, J shed 10 bases, and the junction held 11 bases outside the gene matches. The CDR3 runs 13 residues. CDR3 in amino acids: CAWSPPDRVKQYF. CDR3 DNA: TGTGCCTGGAGTCCGCCCGACAGGGTGAAACAGTACTTC.

The chain links TRBV19 to TRBJ1-4; D is uncertain. Germline CDR1 is LNHDA and CDR2 is SQIVND (reference sequence). The CDR3 spans 16 residues. V dropped 3 bases and J dropped 3 bases, with 14 bases sitting between them. The DNA for the CDR3 is TGTGCCAGTAGTATTCTCCCCAGCGGACCTAATGAAAAACTGTTTTTT. This sequence encodes CASSILPSGPNEKLFF.

The chain uses TRBV7-2 and TRBJ1-2; maybe TRBD1 (6 bases). V lost 1 base to trimming and J lost 4 bases, with 19 bases between them. Germline V gene data show CDR1 as SGHTA and CDR2 as FQGNSA. CDR3 length equals 17 residues. The CDR3 reads CASSLVWDTQPTYGYTF. The CDR3 coding sequence is TGTGCCAGCAGCTTAGTGTGGGACACCCAGCCGACCTATGGCTACACCTTC.